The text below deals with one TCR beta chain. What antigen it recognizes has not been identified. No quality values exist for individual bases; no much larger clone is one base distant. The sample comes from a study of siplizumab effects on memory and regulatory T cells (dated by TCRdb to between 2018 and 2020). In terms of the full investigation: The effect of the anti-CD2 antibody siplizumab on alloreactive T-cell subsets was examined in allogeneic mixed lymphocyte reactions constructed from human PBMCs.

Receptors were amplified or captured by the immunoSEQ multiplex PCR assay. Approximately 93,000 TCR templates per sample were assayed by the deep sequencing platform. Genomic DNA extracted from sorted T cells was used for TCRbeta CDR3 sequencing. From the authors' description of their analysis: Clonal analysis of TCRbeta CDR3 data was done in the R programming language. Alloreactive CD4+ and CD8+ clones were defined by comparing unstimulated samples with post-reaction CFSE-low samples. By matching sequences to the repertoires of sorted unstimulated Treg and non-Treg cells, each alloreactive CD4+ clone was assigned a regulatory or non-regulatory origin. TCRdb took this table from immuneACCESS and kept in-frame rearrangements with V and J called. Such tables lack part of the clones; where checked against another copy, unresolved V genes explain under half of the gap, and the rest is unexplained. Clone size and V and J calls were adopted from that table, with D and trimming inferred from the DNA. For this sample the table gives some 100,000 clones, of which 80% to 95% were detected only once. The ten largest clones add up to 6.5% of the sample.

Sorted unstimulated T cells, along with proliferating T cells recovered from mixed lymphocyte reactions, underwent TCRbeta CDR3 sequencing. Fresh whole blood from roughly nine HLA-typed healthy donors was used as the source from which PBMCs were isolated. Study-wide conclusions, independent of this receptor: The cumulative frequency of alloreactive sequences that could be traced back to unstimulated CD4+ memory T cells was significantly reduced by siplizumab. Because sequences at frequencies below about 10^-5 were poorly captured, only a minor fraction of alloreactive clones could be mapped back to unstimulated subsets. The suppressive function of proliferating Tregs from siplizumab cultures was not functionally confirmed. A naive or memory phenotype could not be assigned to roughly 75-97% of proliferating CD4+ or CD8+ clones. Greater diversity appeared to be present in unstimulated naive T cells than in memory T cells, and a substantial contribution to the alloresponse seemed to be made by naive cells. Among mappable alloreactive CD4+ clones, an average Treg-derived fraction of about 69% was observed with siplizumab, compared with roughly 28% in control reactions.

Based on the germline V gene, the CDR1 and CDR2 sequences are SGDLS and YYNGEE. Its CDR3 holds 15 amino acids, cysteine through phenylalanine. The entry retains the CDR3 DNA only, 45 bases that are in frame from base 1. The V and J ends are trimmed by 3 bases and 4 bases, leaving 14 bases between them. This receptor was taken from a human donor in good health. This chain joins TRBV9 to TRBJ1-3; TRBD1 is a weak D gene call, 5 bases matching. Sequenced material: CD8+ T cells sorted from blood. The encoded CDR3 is CASSAGGASGNTIYF. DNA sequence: TGTGCCAGCAGCGCCGGGGGAGCGTCAGGAAACACCATATATTTT. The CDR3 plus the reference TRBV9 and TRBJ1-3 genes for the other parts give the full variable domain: DSGVTQTPKHLITATGQRVTLRCSPRSGDLSVYWYQQSLDQGLQFLIQYYNGEERAKGNILERFSAQQFPDLHSELNLSSLELGDSALYFCASSAGGASGNTIYFGEGSWLTVV.